Listed below are T cell receptor beta chains from one sample, sequenced in a study of spatial heterogeneity in lung cancer. TCRdb recomputed calls from the 5' RACE reads with MiXCR, one row per CDR3 protein. In the table there are about 35,000 distinct CDR3 sequences, 2.5% to 3.5% of which are singletons. The sequenced sample was normal lung tissue next to the tumor, obtained at surgery. The receptors derive from a male donor with early-stage non-small cell lung cancer. CDR3s include the opening cysteine and the closing phenylalanine or tryptophan. A D gene is named only where the DNA matches it firmly. Size tells how often a clone was seen (once, few, many) or the class of an expanded clone, and some rows leave it out.

j_gene	abundance	v_gene	d_gene	CDR3aa	CDR3nt
TRBJ2-7	many	TRBV25-1	-	CASSGLGYEQYF	TGTGCCAGCAGTGGGCTAGGGTACGAGCAGTACTTC
TRBJ1-1	medium-sized	TRBV3-1	TRBD1	CASSGTGTMNTEAFF	TGTGCCAGCAGCGGGACAGGGACGATGAACACTGAAGCTTTCTTT
TRBJ1-2	many	TRBV27	-	CASSLVRENYGYTF	TGTGCCAGCAGTTTGGTGAGGGAGAACTATGGCTACACCTTC
TRBJ1-3	many	TRBV6-5	-	CASSSGLISGNTIYF	TGTGCCAGCAGTTCGGGCCTCATCTCTGGAAACACCATATATTTT
TRBJ1-6	few	TRBV4-3	-	CASRNQGGGRNSPLHF	TGCGCCAGCAGAAATCAGGGTGGCGGACGAAATTCACCCCTCCACTTT
TRBJ1-5	-	TRBV7-2	-	CASSLSPGSYQPQHF	TGTGCCAGCAGCCTAAGCCCAGGGAGCTATCAGCCCCAGCATTTT
TRBJ2-1	-	TRBV12-3/TRBV12-4	TRBD1	CASSPGTVYNEQFF	TGTGCCAGCAGCCCAGGGACAGTTTACAATGAGCAGTTCTTC
TRBJ2-1	many	TRBV6-5	-	CASSYSVGGEQFF	TGTGCCAGCAGTTACTCGGTCGGAGGTGAGCAGTTCTTC
TRBJ2-5	many	TRBV10-2	TRBD1	CASSRDRDETQYF	TGCGCCAGCAGCCGCGACAGGGACGAGACCCAGTACTTC
TRBJ2-2	many	TRBV9	TRBD2	CASSSGTSGTGELFF	TGTGCCAGCAGTTCCGGGACTAGCGGCACCGGGGAGCTGTTTTTT
TRBJ1-1	many	TRBV25-1	-	CASSSRVSEKNTEAFF	TGTGCCAGCAGTAGTAGGGTTTCAGAAAAGAACACTGAAGCTTTCTTT
TRBJ2-7	many	TRBV28	TRBD1	CASILGGQGSYEQYF	TGTGCCAGCATCTTAGGGGGACAGGGGTCCTACGAGCAGTACTTC
TRBJ2-2	many	TRBV28	TRBD1	CASRTGYTGELFF	TGTGCCAGCCGGACAGGGTACACCGGGGAGCTGTTTTTT
TRBJ2-5	-	TRBV20-1	-	CSARRETQYF	TGCAGTGCGCGACGAGAGACCCAGTACTTC
TRBJ2-5	many	TRBV7-2	-	CASSFEYQETQYF	TGTGCCAGCAGCTTCGAGTACCAAGAGACCCAGTACTTC
TRBJ1-1	many	TRBV29-1	-	CSVVSTTEAFF	TGCAGCGTTGTTAGTACCACTGAAGCTTTCTTT
TRBJ2-2	few	TRBV5-1	-	CASSLGLNTGELFF	TGCGCCAGCAGCCTCGGACTGAACACCGGGGAGCTGTTTTTT
TRBJ1-1	many	TRBV11-2	-	CASSFSEAVTEAFF	TGTGCCAGCAGTTTCTCGGAGGCGGTCACTGAAGCTTTCTTT
TRBJ1-6	many	TRBV7-2	-	CASSLRRTTDSPLHF	TGTGCCAGCAGCTTACGAAGAACAACCGATTCACCCCTCCACTTT
TRBJ2-2	many	TRBV5-4	-	CASSLALSPTRPGELFF	TGTGCCAGCAGCTTGGCCTTGAGTCCCACGAGGCCCGGGGAGCTGTTTTTT
TRBJ1-2	many	TRBV7-2	-	CASSLVVQGNYGYTF	TGTGCCAGCAGCTTAGTTGTCCAGGGTAACTATGGCTACACCTTC
TRBJ2-5	many	TRBV27	-	CASSPNYEETQYF	TGTGCCAGTTCGCCAAACTACGAAGAGACCCAGTACTTC
TRBJ2-7	many	TRBV4-1	-	CASSHGTGSYEQYF	TGCGCCAGCAGCCACGGGACGGGAAGCTACGAGCAGTACTTC
TRBJ2-3	many	TRBV12-3/TRBV12-4	-	CASRYRVGTDTQYF	TGTGCCAGCAGGTACAGGGTTGGCACAGATACGCAGTATTTT
TRBJ1-1	many	TRBV20-1	-	CSARDSGQNEAFF	TGCAGTGCTAGAGACTCTGGACAGAACGAAGCTTTCTTT
TRBJ2-7	few	TRBV9	TRBD2	CASSLGLVDQQYF	TGTGCCAGCAGCCTAGGACTAGTCGATCAGCAGTACTTC
TRBJ2-6	many	TRBV6-5	-	CASSWRSGANVLTF	TGTGCCAGCAGTTGGCGCTCTGGGGCCAACGTCCTGACTTTC